These 10 T cell receptor beta chains were all obtained from the same sample, sequenced in a study of cytomegalovirus exposure and HLA in healthy donors. Primers: 60 Vbeta forward and 13 Jbeta reverse. TCRdb keeps only in-frame clones here, not all; method: immunoSEQ multiplex PCR. The sample carries more than 150,000 clones, roughly four fifths recorded once. Sequencing was performed on PBMCs. The receptors come from a man in his fifties or sixties in good health and CMV-seronegative.

This rearrangement joins TRBV28 to TRBJ1-2; 10 bases are shared with TRBD1. CDR3 length: 13 amino acids. Unmatched junction bases numbered 7, after V lost 5 bases and J lost 10 bases. The germline gives CDR1 MDHEN, CDR2 SYDVKM. Here the CDR3 reads CASSPGQGLDYTF. The CDR3 DNA reads as TGTGCCAGCAGTCCGGGACAGGGGCTAGACTACACCTTC.

CDR3 loop: CASSVRRGDGDEQYF. In nucleotides, the CDR3 is TGTGCCAGCAGCGTTCGGCGGGGGGACGGGGACGAGCAGTACTTC. V is TRBV7-2 and J is TRBJ2-7, with 8 bases that match TRBD2. Trimming removed 5 bases from V and 5 bases from J; junction bases left unmatched: 11. The CDR3 runs to 15 residues. The germline V gene encodes CDR1 SGHTA and CDR2 FQGNSA.

The chain couples TRBV28 to TRBJ2-3, with TRBD1 matching over 7 bases. The CDR3 is 14 amino acids. Germline V CDR1 and CDR2: MDHEN, SYDVKM. The trim removed 6 bases at V and 2 bases at J, leaving 5 bases unmatched. CDR3 in amino acids: CASSADRVTDTQYF. The DNA for the CDR3 is TGTGCCAGCAGCGCCGACAGGGTCACAGATACGCAGTATTTT. The full variable domain, in which reference TRBV28 and TRBJ2-3 provide the parts outside the CDR3, is DVKVTQSSRYLVKRTGEKVFLECVQDMDHENMFWYRQDPGLGLRLIYFSYDVKMKEKGDIPEGYSVSREKKERFSLILESASTNQTSMYLCASSADRVTDTQYFGPGTRLTVL.

The chain carries TRBV18 and TRBJ1-2; 9 bases are a match to TRBD1. J was trimmed by 4 bases and V by 5 bases; bases with no gene match: 8. The CDR3 has 15 amino acids. From germline, CDR1 is KGHSH and CDR2 LQKENI. The CDR3 nucleotides read TGTGCCAGCTCAGAACAGGGGGCGCAGGGCTATGGCTACACCTTC. Translation: CASSEQGAQGYGYTF.

The chain employs TRBV14 and TRBJ2-1, with D possibly matching TRBD2 (6 bases). With 0 bases removed from V and 6 bases from J, the gap between germline ends came to 18 bases. The germline gives CDR1 SGHDN, CDR2 FVKESK. There are 17 residues in the CDR3. CDR3 nucleotides: TGTGCCAGCAGCCAAGATCAGACGACTAGGTTGTCCAATGAGCAGTTCTTC. Translating it yields CASSQDQTTRLSNEQFF.

V and J are TRBV19 and TRBJ1-5; 9 nucleotides agree with TRBD1. Germline CDR1 is LNHDA and CDR2 is SQIVND (reference sequence). The CDR3 is 16 residues long. V was pared by 7 bases and J by 3 bases, with 10 bases of the junction left unmatched. CDR3: CASMDRGRGHNQPQHF. In nucleotides, the CDR3 is TGTGCCAGTATGGACAGGGGCAGGGGGCACAATCAGCCCCAGCATTTT.

CDR3 in amino acids: CASGQGPNSPLHF. The CDR3 nucleotides are TGTGCCAGCGGACAGGGGCCTAATTCACCCCTCCACTTT. This sequence joins TRBV6-5 and TRBJ1-6, with 9 bases aligning to TRBD1. Looked up from germline, CDR1 is MNHEY and CDR2 is SVGAGI. The CDR3 contains 13 residues. Trimming cost V 8 bases and J 6 bases; bases outside gene matches: 2.

The gene calls are TRBV19 and TRBJ2-1; the match to TRBD2 covers 12 bases. This CDR3 spans 17 amino acids. Germline loops: CDR1 LNHDA, CDR2 SQIVND (reference sequence). The V and J ends lost 5 bases and 7 bases, in that order; junction bases with no gene match: 12. The DNA for the CDR3 is TGTGCCAGTAGTCCCCGACTAGCGGGGGCCCTTTGGAATGAGCAGTTCTTC. Its protein is CASSPRLAGALWNEQFF. Full variable domain (remainder filled in from reference TRBV19 and TRBJ2-1): DGGITQSPKYLFRKEGQNVTLSCEQNLNHDAMYWYRQDPGQGLRLIYYSQIVNDFQKGDIAEGYSVSREKKESFPLTVTSAQKNPTAFYLCASSPRLAGALWNEQFFGPGTRLTVL.

The rearrangement uses TRBV7-2 and TRBJ1-4; 9 bases line up with TRBD1. Germline CDR1 SGHTA, CDR2 FQGNSA. Losses at the gene ends were 5 bases for V and 0 bases for J; bases not matched to a gene: 7. This CDR3 comprises 17 residues. This CDR3 is CASSPGQGPTTNEKLFF. CDR3 nucleotides: TGTGCCAGCAGCCCGGGACAGGGTCCCACAACTAATGAAAAACTGTTTTTT.

The CDR3 DNA is TGTGCCAGCAGCTTCGGACAGGGGAAAGAGACCCAGTACTTC. It yields the protein CASSFGQGKETQYF. The chain joins TRBV7-3 to TRBJ2-5; 9 nucleotides agree with TRBD1. J gave up 3 bases and V 3 bases, and 2 bases lay outside the gene matches. The CDR3 covers 14 residues. Germline loops: CDR1 SGHTA, CDR2 FQGTGA.